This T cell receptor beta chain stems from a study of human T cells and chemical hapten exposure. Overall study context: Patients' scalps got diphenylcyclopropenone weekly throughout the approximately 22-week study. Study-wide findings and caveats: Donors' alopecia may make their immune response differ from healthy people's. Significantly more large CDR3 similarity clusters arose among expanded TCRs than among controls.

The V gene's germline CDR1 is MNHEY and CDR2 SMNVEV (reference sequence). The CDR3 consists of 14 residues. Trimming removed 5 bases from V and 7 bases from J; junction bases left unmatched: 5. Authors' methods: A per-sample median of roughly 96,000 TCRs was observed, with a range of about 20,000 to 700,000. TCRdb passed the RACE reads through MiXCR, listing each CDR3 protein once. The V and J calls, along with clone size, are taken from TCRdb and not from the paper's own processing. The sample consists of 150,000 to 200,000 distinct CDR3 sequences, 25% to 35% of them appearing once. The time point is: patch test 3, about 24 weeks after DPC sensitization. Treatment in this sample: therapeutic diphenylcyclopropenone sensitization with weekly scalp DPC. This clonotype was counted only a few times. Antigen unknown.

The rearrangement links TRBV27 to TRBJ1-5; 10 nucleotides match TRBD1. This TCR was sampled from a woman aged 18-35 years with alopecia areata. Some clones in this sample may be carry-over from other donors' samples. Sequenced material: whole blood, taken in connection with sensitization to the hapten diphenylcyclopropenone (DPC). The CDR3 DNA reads TGTGCCAGCAGTACCGGACAGGGGGGACAGCCCCAGCATTTT. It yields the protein CASSTGQGGQPQHF.